The entry below gives a single T cell receptor beta chain sequence along with its context. The antigen remains undetermined. This sample stems from a study of TIL therapy for anti-PD-1-resistant metastatic lung cancer. The wider study: Median patient age was about 55, ranging roughly 38-75 years. By whole-exome sequencing, median non-synonymous tumor mutation burden was roughly 1.4 mutations per megabase. Study-wide points: Treatment-naive, never-smoker and oncogene-addicted patients were overrepresented in this highly selected cohort.

The immunoSEQ assay was v3. Each library reached roughly 1.9 million read pairs, or 5-6 million at deep level. Assay used: immunoSEQ multiplex PCR; TCRdb lists only in-frame clones, some missing. The profile shows around 50,000 clones, 73% of them singletons. As for time point: pre-treatment sample, taken before nivolumab and TIL therapy. The sequence was collected from a person between 25 and 80 years old with non-small cell lung cancer. Sequences were derived from blood, sampled at baseline.

In DNA form, the CDR3 reads TGCGCCAGCAGTGAGGAGGGCAAATACGTCAAAAACATTCAGTACTTC. Its translation: CASSEEGKYVKNIQYF. The chain combines TRBV10-1 with TRBJ2-4; the D gene is possibly TRBD2 (5 bases). Between the trimmed V and J ends, which lost 2 bases and 3 bases, there was a span of 14 bases. The length of the CDR3 is 16 residues. The V gene's germline CDR1 is WNHNN and CDR2 SYGVQD (reference sequence).